This T cell receptor (beta chain) was identified during a study of blood T cell repertoires in COVID-19. Whole-study context: The origin of the acute and convalescent COVID-19 samples was the United States, Italy and Spain. From T cells, B-cell-depleted T cells, or PBMCs came the material, which was cDNA or gDNA.

In the original workflow: Estimation of nucleated cell counts was performed using reference gene primer amplification. Clones were read by immunoSEQ multiplex PCR, and TCRdb kept only the in-frame ones, dropping some. Clone size and the V and J calls come from that table; the DNA yielded D and trimming. This table holds 70,000 to 100,000 clones, about 91% found once. Sequencing was done on a sample of peripheral blood. This clonotype was obtained from a woman between 65 and 79 years old with acute or convalescent COVID-19.

The CDR3 loop reads CASSLLDPRGSEQFF. The CDR3 nucleotides are TGTGCCAGCAGCCTCTTGGACCCGCGGGGGTCCGAGCAGTTCTTC. The chain uses TRBV5-4 and TRBJ2-1; 7 nucleotides line up with TRBD2. The length of the CDR3 is 15 residues. V lost 4 bases, J lost 10 bases, and 14 bases stayed unmatched. Germline values: CDR1 SGHNT, CDR2 YYREEE (reference sequence).